This TCR beta chain appears in the sequencing data of a study of response to subunit inactivated influenza vaccine. The germline V gene has CDR1 DFQATT and CDR2 SNEGSKA (reference sequence). This CDR3 is 17 amino acids long. The J segment lost 4 bases and the V segment lost 1 base, leaving 8 bases of the junction unmatched. TCRdb processed the RT-PCR reads anew with MiXCR; each CDR3 protein has one entry. The sample consists of under 550,000 distinct CDR3 sequences, around 8% of them appearing once. This chain joins TRBV20-1 and TRBJ2-2; 11 bases map to TRBD2. This TCR was recovered from a man between 50 and 69 years old who received an inactivated influenza vaccine. The sample was PBMCs from blood, taken about 23 months after vaccination. The CDR3 loop is CSARGYSGGAVTGELFF. DNA for the CDR3: TGCAGTGCTAGAGGGTATAGCGGGGGGGCCGTCACCGGGGAGCTGTTTTTT.